The source of this T cell receptor beta chain is a study of cytomegalovirus exposure and HLA in healthy donors. Study-wide context: Early release data held 85 million to 95 million unique TCRs from HLA-typed donors.

The PCR was carried out with 60 Vbeta primers and 13 Jbeta primers. This table comes from immunoSEQ multiplex PCR, and its TCRdb copy is limited to in-frame clones, with some not included. The sample comprises approximately 100,000 clones, approximately 76% of which are singletons, and 7.7% rests with the top ten. Healthy bone marrow donors made up the donor group. Study results and caveats: CMV serostatus was the sole immune exposure information available.

CDR3 length: 11 residues. Unmatched junction bases numbered 6, after V lost 6 bases and J lost 9 bases. Germline CDR1 DFQATT, CDR2 SNEGSKA (reference sequence). In the case of this clone: Its antigen remains unknown.

This chain joins TRBV20-1 and TRBJ1-2; 8 bases agree with TRBD1. Sample: PBMCs. The clonotype originates from a woman in her forties or fifties in good health and CMV-seropositive. The DNA of the CDR3 is TGCAGTGCCAGAACAGGGGGTAGCTACACCTTC. It is translated as CSARTGGSYTF.